This TCR beta chain stems from a study of technical replicates of blood from a handful of donors. The method was immunoSEQ multiplex PCR; TCRdb's version includes in-frame clones alone and lacks a portion of them. Of more than 90,000 clones in the sample, about 95% are singletons; the top ten hold roughly 0.33%. V was shortened by 4 bases and J by 6 bases, with 15 bases between the two germline ends. Per the germline V gene, CDR1 is MRHNA and CDR2 is SNTAGT. The CDR3 has 14 residues. The sequence was collected from a human donor in good health. Sample: T cells isolated from PBMCs. The V and J genes are TRBV6-4 and TRBJ1-1; possible D gene TRBD1, 6 bases. CDR3 loop: CASSVETGTPEAFF. CDR3 in DNA: TGTGCCAGCAGTGTCGAAACAGGGACCCCTGAAGCTTTCTTT.